The sequence of this T cell receptor beta chain was determined in a study of radiotherapy plus CTLA-4 blockade in lung cancer. Regarding this clone: What it binds is unknown.

CTLA-4 blockade using ipilimumab, together with focal radiation, was received by patients with chemo-refractory metastatic non-small-cell lung cancer. Germline V gene data show CDR1 as MNHEY and CDR2 as SMNVEV (reference sequence). This CDR3 is 12 amino acids long. Trimming removed 3 bases at V and 1 base at J, with 4 bases between. General study results and limits: Interferon-beta, together with early blood T cell clone dynamics, reportedly best predicted response. The study found tumor-derived TCR clones expanded in blood after radiotherapy plus ipilimumab.

Generated by immunoSEQ multiplex PCR, the TCRdb table keeps only in-frame clones and is missing some. The sample carries approximately 77,000 clones, less than 85% recorded once. The sample in question was peripheral blood, obtained from a patient treated with radiotherapy plus ipilimumab. This chain uses TRBV27 with TRBJ2-7, with unresolved D. This TCR came from a human donor with non-small cell lung cancer who had stable disease on radiotherapy plus ipilimumab. This CDR3 reads CASSFPSYEQYF. CDR3 nucleotide sequence: TGTGCCAGCAGTTTCCCTTCCTACGAGCAGTACTTC.